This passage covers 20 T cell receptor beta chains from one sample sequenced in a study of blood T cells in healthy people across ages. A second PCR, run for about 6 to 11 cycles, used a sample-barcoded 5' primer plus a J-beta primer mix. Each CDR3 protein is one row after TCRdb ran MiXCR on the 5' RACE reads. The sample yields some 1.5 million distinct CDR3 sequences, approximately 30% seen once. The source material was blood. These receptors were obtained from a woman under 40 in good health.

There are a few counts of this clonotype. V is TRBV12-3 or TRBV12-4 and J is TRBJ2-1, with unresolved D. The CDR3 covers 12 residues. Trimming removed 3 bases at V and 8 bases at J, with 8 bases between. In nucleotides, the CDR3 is TGTGCCAGCAGTTTCTTTGGGGATGAGCAGTTCTTC. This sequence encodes CASSFFGDEQFF.

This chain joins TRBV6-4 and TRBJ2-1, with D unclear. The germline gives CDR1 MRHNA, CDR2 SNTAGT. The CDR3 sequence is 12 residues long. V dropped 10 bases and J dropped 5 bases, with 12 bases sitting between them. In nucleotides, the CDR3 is TGTGCCAACATACTGAAGCACAATGAGCAGTTCTTC. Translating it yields CANILKHNEQFF.

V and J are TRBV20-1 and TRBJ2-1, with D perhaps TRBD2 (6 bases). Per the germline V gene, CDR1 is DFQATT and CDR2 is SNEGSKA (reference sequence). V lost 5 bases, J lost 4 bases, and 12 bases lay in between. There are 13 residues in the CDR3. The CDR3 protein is CSASLADYNEQFF. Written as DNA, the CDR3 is TGCAGTGCTTCACTAGCAGATTACAATGAGCAGTTCTTC.

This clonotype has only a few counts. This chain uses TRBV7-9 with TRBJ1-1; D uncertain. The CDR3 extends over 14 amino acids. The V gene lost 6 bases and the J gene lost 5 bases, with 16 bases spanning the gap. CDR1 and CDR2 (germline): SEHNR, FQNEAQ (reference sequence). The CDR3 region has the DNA TGTGCCAGCAGGGACCTGATGGGAGGTACTGAAGCTTTCTTT. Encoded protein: CASRDLMGGTEAFF.

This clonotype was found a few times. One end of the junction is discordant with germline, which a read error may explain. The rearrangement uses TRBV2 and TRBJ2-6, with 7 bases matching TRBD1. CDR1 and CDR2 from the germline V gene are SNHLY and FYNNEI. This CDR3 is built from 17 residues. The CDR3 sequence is CASSRDSRISGANVRTF. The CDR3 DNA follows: TGTGCCAGCTCCCGGGACAGCCGTATCTCTGGGGCCAACGTCCGGACTTTC.

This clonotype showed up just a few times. The CDR3 DNA sequence: TGTGCCAGCAGTTTGAGACTAGCGGGAGGGATCTACGAGCAGTACTTC. Its protein is CASSLRLAGGIYEQYF. The rearrangement links TRBV12-3 or TRBV12-4 to TRBJ2-7; 14 nucleotides agree with TRBD2. Trimming took 3 bases from V and 3 from J; bases not matched to a gene: 4. The CDR3 is 16 amino acids.

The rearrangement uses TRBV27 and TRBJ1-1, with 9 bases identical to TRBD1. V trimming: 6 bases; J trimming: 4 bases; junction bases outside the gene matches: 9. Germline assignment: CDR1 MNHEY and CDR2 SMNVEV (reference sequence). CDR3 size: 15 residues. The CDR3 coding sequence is TGTGCCAGCAGACACAGACAGGGGGAGGGCACTGAAGCTTTCTTT. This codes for CASRHRQGEGTEAFF.

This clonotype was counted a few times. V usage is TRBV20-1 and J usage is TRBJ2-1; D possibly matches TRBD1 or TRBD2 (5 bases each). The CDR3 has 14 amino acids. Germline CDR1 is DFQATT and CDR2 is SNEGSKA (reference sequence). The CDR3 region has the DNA TGCAGCCCAAAACTTGGGACCACCCTTAATGAGCAGTTCTTC. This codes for CSPKLGTTLNEQFF.

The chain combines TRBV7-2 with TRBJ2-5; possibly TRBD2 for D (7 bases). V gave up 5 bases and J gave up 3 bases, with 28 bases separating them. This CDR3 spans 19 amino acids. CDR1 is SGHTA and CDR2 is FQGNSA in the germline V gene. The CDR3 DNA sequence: TGTGCCAGCAGCCTCCGCGAGGGGGTCCGCGGGGGAATAAAAGAGACCCAGTACTTC. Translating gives CASSLREGVRGGIKETQYF.

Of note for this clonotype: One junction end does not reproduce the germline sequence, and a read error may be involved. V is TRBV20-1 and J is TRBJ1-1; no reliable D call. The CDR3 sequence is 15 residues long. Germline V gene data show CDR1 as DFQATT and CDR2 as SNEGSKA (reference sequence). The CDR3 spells CSAIVDEGWYTEAFF. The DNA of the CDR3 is TGCAGCGCTATCGTCGATGAGGGCTGGTACACTGAAGCTTTCTTT.

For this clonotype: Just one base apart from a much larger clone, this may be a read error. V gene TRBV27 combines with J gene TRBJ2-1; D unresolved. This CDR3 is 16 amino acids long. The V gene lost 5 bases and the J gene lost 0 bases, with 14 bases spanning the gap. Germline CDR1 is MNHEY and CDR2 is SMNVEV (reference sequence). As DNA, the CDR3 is TGTGCCAGCAGTGGTAAGGCGTACGGCTCCTACAATGAGCAGTTCTTC. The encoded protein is CASSGKAYGSYNEQFF.

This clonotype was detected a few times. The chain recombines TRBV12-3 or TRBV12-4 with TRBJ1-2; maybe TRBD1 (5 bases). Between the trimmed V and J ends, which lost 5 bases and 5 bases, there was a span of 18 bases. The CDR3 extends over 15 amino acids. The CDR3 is CASSLRGSGAYGYTF. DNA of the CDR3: TGTGCCAGCAGTCTTAGAGGGTCTGGGGCTTATGGCTACACCTTC.

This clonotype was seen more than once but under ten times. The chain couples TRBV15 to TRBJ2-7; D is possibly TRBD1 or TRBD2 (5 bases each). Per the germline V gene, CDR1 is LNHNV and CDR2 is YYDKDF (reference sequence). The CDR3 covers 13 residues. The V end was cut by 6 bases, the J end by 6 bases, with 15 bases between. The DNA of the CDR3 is TGTGCCACCAGAGTCGGTGGGGGTCGCGAGCAGTACTTC. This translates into CATRVGGGREQYF.

The CDR3 loop reads CAISPTVPRNEQFF. CDR3 nucleotide sequence: TGTGCCATCTCCCCAACGGTCCCGAGGAATGAGCAGTTCTTC. V and J are TRBV28 and TRBJ2-1; no clear D gene. CDR1 and CDR2 (germline): MDHEN, SYDVKM. V was shortened by 10 bases and J by 7 bases, with 20 bases between the two germline ends. This CDR3 spans 14 amino acids.

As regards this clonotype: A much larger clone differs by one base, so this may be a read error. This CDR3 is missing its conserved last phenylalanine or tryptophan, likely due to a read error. CDR3 DNA sequence: TGTGCCAGCAGTTCCCTAGGAGGGGGAGAGACCCAGTACTGC. Translating it yields CASSSLGGGETQYC. The rearrangement joins TRBV27 to TRBJ2-5; possibly TRBD1 or TRBD2 for D (6 bases each). The V and J ends lost 4 bases and 4 bases respectively, with 13 bases between them. The CDR3 totals 14 residues. From germline, CDR1 is MNHEY and CDR2 SMNVEV (reference sequence).

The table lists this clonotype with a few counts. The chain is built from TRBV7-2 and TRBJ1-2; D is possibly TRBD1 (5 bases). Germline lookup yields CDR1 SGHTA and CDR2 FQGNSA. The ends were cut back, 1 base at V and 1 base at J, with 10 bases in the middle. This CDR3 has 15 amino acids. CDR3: CASSLVPGGNYGYTF. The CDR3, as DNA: TGTGCCAGCAGCTTAGTTCCGGGGGGTAACTATGGCTACACCTTC.

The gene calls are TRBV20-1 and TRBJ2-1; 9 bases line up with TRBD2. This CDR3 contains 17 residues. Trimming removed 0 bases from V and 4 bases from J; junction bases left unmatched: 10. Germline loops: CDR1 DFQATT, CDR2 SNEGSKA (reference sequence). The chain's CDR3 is CSARDLAGGPGYNEQFF. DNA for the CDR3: TGCAGTGCTAGAGATCTCGCGGGAGGGCCAGGGTACAATGAGCAGTTCTTC.

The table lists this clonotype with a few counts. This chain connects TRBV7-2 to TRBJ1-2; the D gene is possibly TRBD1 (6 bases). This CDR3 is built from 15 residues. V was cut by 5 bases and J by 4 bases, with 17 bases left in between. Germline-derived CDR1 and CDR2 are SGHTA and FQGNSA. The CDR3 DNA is TGTGCCAGCAGCCCCAAGGGGGGCGCTGGCTATGGCTACACCTTC. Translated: CASSPKGGAGYGYTF.

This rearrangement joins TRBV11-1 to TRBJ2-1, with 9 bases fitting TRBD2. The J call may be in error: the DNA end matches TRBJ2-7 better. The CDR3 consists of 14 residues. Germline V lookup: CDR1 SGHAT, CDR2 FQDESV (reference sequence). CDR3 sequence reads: CASSLGGGAEEQYF. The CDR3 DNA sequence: TGTGCCAGCAGCTTAGGCGGGGGGGCTGAGGAGCAGTACTTC.

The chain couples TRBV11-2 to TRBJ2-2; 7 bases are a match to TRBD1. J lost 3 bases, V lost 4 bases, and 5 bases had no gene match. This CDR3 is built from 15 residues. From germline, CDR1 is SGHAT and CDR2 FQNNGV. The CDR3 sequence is CASSSPTGYTGELFF. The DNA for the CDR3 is TGTGCCAGCAGCTCACCGACAGGGTACACCGGGGAGCTGTTTTTT.